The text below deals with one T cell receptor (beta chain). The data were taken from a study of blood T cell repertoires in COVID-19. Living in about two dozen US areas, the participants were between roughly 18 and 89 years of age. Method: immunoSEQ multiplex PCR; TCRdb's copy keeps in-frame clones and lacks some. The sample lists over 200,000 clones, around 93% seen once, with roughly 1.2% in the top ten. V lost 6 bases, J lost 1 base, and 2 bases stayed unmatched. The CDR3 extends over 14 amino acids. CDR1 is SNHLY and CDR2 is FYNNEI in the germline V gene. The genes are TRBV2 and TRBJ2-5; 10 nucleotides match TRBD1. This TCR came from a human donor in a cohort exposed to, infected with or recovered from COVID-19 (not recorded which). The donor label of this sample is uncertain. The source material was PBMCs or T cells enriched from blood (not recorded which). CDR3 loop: CASSWTGGQETQYF. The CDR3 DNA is TGTGCCAGCAGCTGGACAGGGGGCCAAGAGACCCAGTACTTC.